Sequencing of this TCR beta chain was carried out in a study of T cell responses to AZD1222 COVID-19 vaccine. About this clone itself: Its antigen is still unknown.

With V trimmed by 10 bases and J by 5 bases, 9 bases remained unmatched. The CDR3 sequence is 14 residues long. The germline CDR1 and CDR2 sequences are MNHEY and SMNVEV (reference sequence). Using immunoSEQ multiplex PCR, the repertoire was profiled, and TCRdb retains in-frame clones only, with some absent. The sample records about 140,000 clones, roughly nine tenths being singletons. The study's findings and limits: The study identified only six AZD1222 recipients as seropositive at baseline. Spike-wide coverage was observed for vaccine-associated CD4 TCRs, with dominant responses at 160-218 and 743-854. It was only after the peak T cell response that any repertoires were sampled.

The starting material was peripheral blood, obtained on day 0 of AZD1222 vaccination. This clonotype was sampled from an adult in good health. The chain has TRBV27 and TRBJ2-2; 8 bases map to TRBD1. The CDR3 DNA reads TGTGCCACCCGACGGACAGGGAGGACCGGGGAGCTGTTTTTT. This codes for CATRRTGRTGELFF.